This entry is about one TCR beta chain. The CDR3 is made up of 17 amino acids. Germline-derived CDR1 and CDR2 are LGHDT and YNNKEL (reference sequence). Trimming took off 5 bases at V and 9 bases at J, with 26 bases between the two ends. The data derive from a study of identical twins. TCRdb reprocessed the 5' RACE reads via MiXCR and lists one record per CDR3 protein. The sample lists some 230,000 distinct CDR3 sequences; approximately 5.9% were seen once. Another study also made use of these data, one on T cells expressing NK-cell markers.

V and J are TRBV3-1 and TRBJ2-1, with D possibly TRBD2 on 5 matching bases. This receptor was identified in a woman aged 18-29 years in good health. Sequenced: CD8+ T cells sorted from blood. The CDR3 DNA follows: TGTGCCAGCAGCAAGGAGGTAGCGTGGAGGCATGGTAGTGAGCAGTTCTTC. This gives the protein CASSKEVAWRHGSEQFF.